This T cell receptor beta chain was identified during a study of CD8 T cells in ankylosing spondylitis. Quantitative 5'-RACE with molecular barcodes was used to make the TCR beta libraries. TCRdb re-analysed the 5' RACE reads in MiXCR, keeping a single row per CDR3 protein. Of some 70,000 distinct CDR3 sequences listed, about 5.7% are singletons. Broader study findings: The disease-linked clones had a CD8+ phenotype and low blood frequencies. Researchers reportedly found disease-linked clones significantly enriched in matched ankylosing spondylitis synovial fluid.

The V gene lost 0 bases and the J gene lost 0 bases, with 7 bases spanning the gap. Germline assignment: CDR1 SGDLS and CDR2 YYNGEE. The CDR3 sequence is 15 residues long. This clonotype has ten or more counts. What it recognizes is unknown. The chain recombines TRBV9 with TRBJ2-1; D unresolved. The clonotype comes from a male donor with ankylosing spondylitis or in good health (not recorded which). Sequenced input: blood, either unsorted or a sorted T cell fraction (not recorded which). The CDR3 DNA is TGTGCCAGCAGCGTAGCGTCTAGCTCCTACAATGAGCAGTTCTTC. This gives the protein CASSVASSSYNEQFF.